The following is a T cell receptor (beta chain) sequence with its context. As yet, its antigen is unknown. RNA was extracted from whole blood without cell sorting, alongside germline DNA. Researchers reported drawing four milliliters of peripheral blood before surgery. The CDR3 covers 14 residues. Germline CDR1 GTSNPN, CDR2 SVGIG (reference sequence). The germline V and J ends were trimmed by 7 bases and 6 bases, with 19 bases remaining between them. This sample was included in a study of tumor-infiltrating lymphocytes in primary liver carcinoma. Study context: Samples returned roughly 3.5 to 8 million productive TCRbeta reads, a yield that was similar across tissue types. Study observations and caveats: When set against blood, tumors had a significantly higher top-250-clone fraction (p = 0.039).

Starting from around 0.45 ug of total RNA, TCR beta cDNA was produced with a primer in the constant region. Libraries for TCR beta were built through three nested multiplex PCR rounds, which together made up a slightly modified ARM-PCR procedure. The opening two PCR rounds, 10 cycles each, paired TRBV1-TRBV30 forward primers with a C-beta reverse primer. TCRdb fed the multiplex PCR reads into MiXCR, producing one record per CDR3 protein. Here the sample spans approximately 320,000 distinct CDR3 sequences, 58% being singletons. This clonotype was obtained from a woman in her 30s with primary liver carcinoma and hepatitis B virus infection. V and J are TRBV30 and TRBJ2-1; no firm D call. Sequencing used peripheral blood. The CDR3 loop reads CASIRAHPINEQFF. In DNA, the CDR3 is TGTGCCTCCATCCGGGCCCACCCGATCAATGAGCAGTTCTTC.